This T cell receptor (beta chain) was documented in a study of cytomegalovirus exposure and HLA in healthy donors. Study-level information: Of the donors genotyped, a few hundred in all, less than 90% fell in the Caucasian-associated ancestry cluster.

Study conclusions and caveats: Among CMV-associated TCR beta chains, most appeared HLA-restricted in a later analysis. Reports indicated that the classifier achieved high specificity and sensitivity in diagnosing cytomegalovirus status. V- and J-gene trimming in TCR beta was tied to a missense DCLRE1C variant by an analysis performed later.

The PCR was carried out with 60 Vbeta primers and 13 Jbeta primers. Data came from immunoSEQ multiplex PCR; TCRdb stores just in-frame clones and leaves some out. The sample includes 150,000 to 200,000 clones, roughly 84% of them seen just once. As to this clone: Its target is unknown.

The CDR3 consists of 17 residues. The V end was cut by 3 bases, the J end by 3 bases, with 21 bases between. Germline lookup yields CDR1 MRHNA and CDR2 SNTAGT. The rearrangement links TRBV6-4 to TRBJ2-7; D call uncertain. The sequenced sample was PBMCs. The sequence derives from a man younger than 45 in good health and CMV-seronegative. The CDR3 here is CASSDAPHRNFVYEQYF. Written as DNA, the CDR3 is TGTGCCAGCAGTGATGCCCCTCACAGAAACTTTGTCTACGAGCAGTACTTC.